These 9 T cell receptor beta chains were all obtained from the same sample, sequenced in a study of beta chain features in type 1 diabetes. Study-wide results and limits: Moderately but significantly shorter TCRB CDR3s were found in Type 1 diabetes patients in all four CD4+ subsets.

Expressed TCRB transcripts were sequenced after all isolated RNA was converted to cDNA. The protocol was immunoSEQ multiplex PCR, while the TCRdb copy is restricted to in-frame clones and leaves out a portion. The sample yields about 340,000 clones, about 13% seen once. These receptors have no known antigen. Sequencing was done on a sample of naive CD4+ T cells from blood. All receptors derive from a woman younger than 35 with type 1 diabetes.

A few counts support this clone. The rearrangement uses TRBV21-1 and TRBJ1-1; the D call TRBD1 from the table was never checked on the DNA. TRBV21-1 is a known pseudogene. The CDR3 runs 15 residues. The CDR3 protein is CASYRGAFMNTEAFF. In nucleotides, the CDR3 is TGTGCCAGCTACAGGGGCGCTTTCATGAACACTGAAGCTTTCTTT.

The chain uses TRBV5-1 and TRBJ2-5; the D gene is possibly TRBD1 (7 bases). Germline CDR1 SGHRS, CDR2 YFSETQ. The length of the CDR3 is 18 residues. V lost 4 bases, J lost 5 bases, and 27 bases lay in between. CDR3: CASSPGQFSGGVVETQYF. Written as DNA, the CDR3 is TGCGCCAGCAGCCCGGGACAGTTCAGCGGAGGGGTAGTGGAGACCCAGTACTTC.

In this sample, this clone turned up a few times. This chain connects TRBV7-9 to TRBJ2-7; 7 nucleotides match TRBD2. The J segment lost 0 bases and the V segment lost 0 bases, leaving 2 bases of the junction unmatched. The CDR3 runs 15 residues. CDR1 is SEHNR and CDR2 is FQNEAQ in the germline V gene (reference sequence). The CDR3 DNA reads TGTGCCAGCAGCTTAGCGGGAGGGAGCTCCTACGAGCAGTACGTC. Translated, it gives CASSLAGGSSYEQYV.

CDR3 sequence (DNA): TGTGCCAGCAGCGCAGACAGGGGGAACAATCAGCCCCAGCATTTT. Protein product: CASSADRGNNQPQHF. The chain recombines TRBV5-4 with TRBJ1-5; 9 bases map to TRBD1. The J segment lost 3 bases and the V segment lost 4 bases, leaving 5 bases of the junction unmatched. Germline V lookup: CDR1 SGHNT, CDR2 YYREEE (reference sequence). The CDR3 has 15 amino acids.

The sample holds a few counts of this clone. The J gene is TRBJ2-1, the V gene TRBV9; D call uncertain. The CDR3 consists of 15 residues. Germline V gene data show CDR1 as SGDLS and CDR2 as YYNGEE. Trimming left V 4 bases short and J 8 bases short, with 19 bases between. This CDR3 reads CASSPRLSLVDEQFF. For the CDR3, the DNA is TGTGCCAGCAGCCCCCGACTGAGCTTGGTTGATGAGCAGTTCTTC. Full variable domain (remainder filled in from reference TRBV9 and TRBJ2-1): DSGVTQTPKHLITATGQRVTLRCSPRSGDLSVYWYQQSLDQGLQFLIQYYNGEERAKGNILERFSAQQFPDLHSELNLSSLELGDSALYFCASSPRLSLVDEQFFGPGTRLTVL.

The gene calls are TRBV5-8 and TRBJ1-2; possible D gene TRBD1, 6 bases. V was pared by 9 bases and J by 4 bases, with 13 bases between. The CDR3 totals 12 residues. Germline lookup yields CDR1 SGHTS and CDR2 YDEGEE. In DNA form, the CDR3 reads TGTGCCACTACGCCAGGGGCCTATGGCTACACCTTC. Protein product: CATTPGAYGYTF.

The rearrangement joins TRBV7-6 to TRBJ1-2, with D hard to call. V shed 2 bases and J shed 2 bases, with 12 bases lying between them. Germline CDR1 and CDR2: SGHVS and FNYEAQ. There are 15 residues in the CDR3. The CDR3 spells CASSLTLGQNYGYTF. DNA of the CDR3: TGTGCCAGCAGCTTAACTCTTGGGCAAAACTATGGCTACACCTTC.

The table lists this clone with a few counts. In DNA, the CDR3 is TGCGCCAGCAGCCAAGATTTGGGACAGGGAATTACCGGCTACACCTTC. It translates to CASSQDLGQGITGYTF. The chain uses TRBV4-3 and TRBJ1-2; TRBD1 matches 9 bases. From germline, CDR1 is LGHNA and CDR2 YSLEER. After removal of 0 bases from V and 8 bases from J, the junction contained 10 bases not matched to a gene. The CDR3 loop spans 16 amino acids.

This chain joins TRBV9 and TRBJ2-1; TRBD2 agrees at 8 bases. CDR1 is SGDLS and CDR2 is YYNGEE in the germline V gene. The CDR3 consists of 15 residues. V dropped 1 base and J dropped 3; count of bases not matched to a gene: 3. CDR3 nucleotides: TGTGCCAGCAGCGTATGGAGCGGGGGCTACAATGAGCAGTTCTTC. This translates into CASSVWSGGYNEQFF.